The clone carrying this T cell receptor beta chain has more than one count but fewer than ten. TCRdb re-called the 5' RACE reads through MiXCR, storing one row per CDR3 protein. The repertoire holds 60,000 to 75,000 distinct CDR3 sequences, about 16% seen once, with approximately 4.8% in the top ten. These data originate in a study of T cells of healthy individuals. The sequence was obtained from a human donor in good health.

CDR3 sequence reads: CASSDVSDSRFYNEQFF. CDR3 in DNA: TGTGCCAGCAGTGATGTGTCGGACAGCAGATTCTACAATGAGCAGTTCTTC. The genes are TRBV25-1 and TRBJ2-1, with D possibly matching TRBD1 (6 bases). Per the germline V gene, CDR1 is MGHDK and CDR2 is SYGVNS. V lost 3 bases to trimming and J lost 3 bases, with 18 bases between them. The CDR3 contains 17 residues.